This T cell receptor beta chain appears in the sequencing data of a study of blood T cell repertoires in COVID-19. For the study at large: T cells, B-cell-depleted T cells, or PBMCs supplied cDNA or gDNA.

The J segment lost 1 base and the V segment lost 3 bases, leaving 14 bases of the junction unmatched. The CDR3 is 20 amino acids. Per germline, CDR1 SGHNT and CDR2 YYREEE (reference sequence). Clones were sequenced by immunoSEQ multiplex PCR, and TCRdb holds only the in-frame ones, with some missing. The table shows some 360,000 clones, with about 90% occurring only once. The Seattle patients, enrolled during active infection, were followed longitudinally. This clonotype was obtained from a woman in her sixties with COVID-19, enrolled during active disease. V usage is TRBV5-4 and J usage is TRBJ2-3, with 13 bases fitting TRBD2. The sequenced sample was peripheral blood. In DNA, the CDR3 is TGTGCCAGCAGCTCCGGAGGGCGGACTAGCGGGGGCGGGCGCACAGATACGCAGTATTTT. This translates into CASSSGGRTSGGGRTDTQYF.